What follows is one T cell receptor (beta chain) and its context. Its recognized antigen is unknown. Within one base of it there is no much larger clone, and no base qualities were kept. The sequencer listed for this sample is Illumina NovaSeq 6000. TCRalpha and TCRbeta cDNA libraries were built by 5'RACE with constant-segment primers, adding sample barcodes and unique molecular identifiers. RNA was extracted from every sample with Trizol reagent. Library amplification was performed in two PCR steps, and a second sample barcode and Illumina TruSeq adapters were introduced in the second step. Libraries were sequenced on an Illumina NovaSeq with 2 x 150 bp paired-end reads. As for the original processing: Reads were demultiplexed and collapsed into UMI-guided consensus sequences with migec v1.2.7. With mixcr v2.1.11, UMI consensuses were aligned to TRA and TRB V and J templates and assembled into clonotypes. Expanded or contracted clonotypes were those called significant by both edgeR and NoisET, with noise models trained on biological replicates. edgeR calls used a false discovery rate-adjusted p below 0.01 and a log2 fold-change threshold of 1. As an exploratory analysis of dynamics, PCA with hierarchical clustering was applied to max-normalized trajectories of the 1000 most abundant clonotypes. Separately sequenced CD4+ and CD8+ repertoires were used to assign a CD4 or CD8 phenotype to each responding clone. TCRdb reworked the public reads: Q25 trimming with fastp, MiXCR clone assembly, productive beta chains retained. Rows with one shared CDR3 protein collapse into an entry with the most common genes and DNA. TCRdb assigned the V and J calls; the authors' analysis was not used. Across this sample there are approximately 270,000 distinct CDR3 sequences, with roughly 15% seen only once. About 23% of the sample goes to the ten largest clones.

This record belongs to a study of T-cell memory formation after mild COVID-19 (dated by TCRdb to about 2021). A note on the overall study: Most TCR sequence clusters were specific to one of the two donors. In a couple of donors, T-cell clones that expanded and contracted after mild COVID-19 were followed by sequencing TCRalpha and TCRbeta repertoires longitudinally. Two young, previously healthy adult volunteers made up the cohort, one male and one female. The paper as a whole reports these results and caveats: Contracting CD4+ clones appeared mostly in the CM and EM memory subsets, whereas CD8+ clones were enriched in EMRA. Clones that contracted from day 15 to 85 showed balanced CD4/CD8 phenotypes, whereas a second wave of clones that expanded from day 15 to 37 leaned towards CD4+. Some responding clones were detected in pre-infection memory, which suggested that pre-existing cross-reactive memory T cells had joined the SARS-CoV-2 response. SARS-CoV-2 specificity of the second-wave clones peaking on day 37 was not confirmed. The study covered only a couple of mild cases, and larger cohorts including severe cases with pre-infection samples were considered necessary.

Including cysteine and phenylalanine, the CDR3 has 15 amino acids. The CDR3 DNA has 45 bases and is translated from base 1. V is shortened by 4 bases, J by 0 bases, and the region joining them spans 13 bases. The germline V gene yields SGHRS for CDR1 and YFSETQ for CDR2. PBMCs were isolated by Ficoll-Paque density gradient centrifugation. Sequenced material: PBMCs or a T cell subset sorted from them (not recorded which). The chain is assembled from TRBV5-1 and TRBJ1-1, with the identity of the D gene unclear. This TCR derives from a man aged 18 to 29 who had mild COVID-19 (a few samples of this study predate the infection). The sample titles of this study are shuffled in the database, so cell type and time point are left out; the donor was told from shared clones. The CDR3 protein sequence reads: CASSPGPGMNTEAFF. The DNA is TGCGCCAGCAGCCCCGGTCCGGGGATGAACACTGAAGCTTTCTTT.